This T cell receptor (beta chain) derives from a study of T cells after posttransplantation cyclophosphamide. Germline-derived CDR1 and CDR2 are SGHNT and YENEEA. The CDR3 spans 14 residues. V was clipped by 2 bases and J by 2 bases, with 10 bases between them. Using immunoSEQ multiplex PCR, the repertoire was profiled, and TCRdb retains in-frame clones only, with some absent. The sample has roughly 49,000 clones, 70% to 90% seen once. The chain couples TRBV11-3 to TRBJ2-7; D might be TRBD1 (5 bases). Sequenced sample: PBMCs. The TCR sequence derives from a man under 40 with a blood cancer, CMV-positive, and with a related stem cell donor. DNA for the CDR3: TGTGCCAGCAGCTTACTGACAGTGCCCTACGAGCAGTACTTC. Translating it yields CASSLLTVPYEQYF.